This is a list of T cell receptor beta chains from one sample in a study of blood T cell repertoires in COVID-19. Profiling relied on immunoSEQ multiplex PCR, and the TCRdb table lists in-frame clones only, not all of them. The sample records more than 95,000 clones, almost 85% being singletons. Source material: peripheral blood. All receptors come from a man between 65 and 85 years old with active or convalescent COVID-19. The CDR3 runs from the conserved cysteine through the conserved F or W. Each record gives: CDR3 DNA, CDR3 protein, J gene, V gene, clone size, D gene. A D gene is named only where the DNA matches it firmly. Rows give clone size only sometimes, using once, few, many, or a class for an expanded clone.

DNA: TGTGCCAGTAGTATAGGCAGGGGTGAAGCTTTCTTT; CDR3: CASSIGRGEAFF; J: TRBJ1-1; V: TRBV19; size: NA; D: NA
DNA: TGTGCCAGCAGCAGGGGGACAAGAGACTATGGCTACACCTTC; CDR3: CASSRGTRDYGYTF; J: TRBJ1-2; V: TRBV21-1; size: few; D: NA
DNA: TGTGCCAGCAGCGTGGGGGGGACTAGCGGATTGGATACGCAGTATTTT; CDR3: CASSVGGTSGLDTQYF; J: TRBJ2-3; V: TRBV7-6; size: NA; D: TRBD2
DNA: TGTGCCACCAGGACAGAAAGTGGCTATAATTCACCCCTCCACTTT; CDR3: CATRTESGYNSPLHF; J: TRBJ1-6; V: TRBV10-3; size: NA; D: NA
DNA: TGTGCCAGCAGCTTCCACAGGGGGCAGAGGACTTCCTATAATTCACCCCTCCACTTT; CDR3: CASSFHRGQRTSYNSPLHF; J: TRBJ1-6; V: TRBV7-2; size: NA; D: TRBD1
DNA: TGTGCCAGCAGCCAACGATCGCGGACAGGGCAAAATGAAAAACTGTTTTTT; CDR3: CASSQRSRTGQNEKLFF; J: TRBJ1-4; V: TRBV4-2; size: NA; D: TRBD1
DNA: TGTGCCAGCAGCCCACTATCCACCTACGAGCAGTACTTC; CDR3: CASSPLSTYEQYF; J: TRBJ2-7; V: TRBV7-9; size: few; D: NA
DNA: TGCGCCAGCAGCTTGGGGCACGGGACTAGTTTCGAGCAGTACTTC; CDR3: CASSLGHGTSFEQYF; J: TRBJ2-7; V: TRBV5-1; size: NA; D: TRBD2
DNA: TGTGCCAGCAGCGGCGCTAGCGGGGACTACGAGCAGTACTTC; CDR3: CASSGASGDYEQYF; J: TRBJ2-7; V: TRBV9; size: once; D: TRBD2
DNA: TGTGCCAGCAGTTTATCCACTAGCGGGCCATACGAGCAGTACTTC; CDR3: CASSLSTSGPYEQYF; J: TRBJ2-7; V: TRBV27; size: NA; D: TRBD2
DNA: TGTGCCAGTAGTATAACGAGGGTCAATGAGCAGTTCTTC; CDR3: CASSITRVNEQFF; J: TRBJ2-1; V: TRBV19; size: NA; D: NA
DNA: TGTGCCAGCAGAATAGGGGAGGGCCATTACAATGAGCAGTTCTTC; CDR3: CASRIGEGHYNEQFF; J: TRBJ2-1; V: TRBV6-5; size: NA; D: TRBD2
DNA: TGCGCCAGCAGCTCCATGACTAGCACAGATACGCAGTATTTT; CDR3: CASSSMTSTDTQYF; J: TRBJ2-3; V: TRBV5-1; size: NA; D: NA
DNA: TGTGCCAGCTCACCACAGGACTACACCATATATTTT; CDR3: CASSPQDYTIYF; J: TRBJ1-3; V: TRBV18; size: NA; D: NA
DNA: TGTGCCAGCAGCATGGGCTGGGAGACCCAGTACTTC; CDR3: CASSMGWETQYF; J: TRBJ2-5; V: TRBV7-2; size: NA; D: NA
DNA: TGTGCCAGCAGGACTAGCCCAACGCACAATGAGCAGTTCTTC; CDR3: CASRTSPTHNEQFF; J: TRBJ2-1; V: TRBV9; size: NA; D: TRBD2
DNA: TGTGCCAGCAGCTTAGGCGACTTTTGGACAGCCACAGATACGCAGTATTTT; CDR3: CASSLGDFWTATDTQYF; J: TRBJ2-3; V: TRBV11-3; size: NA; D: NA
DNA: TGTGCCAGCAGTGACTGGACAGGGGGCGAAAAACTGTTTTTT; CDR3: CASSDWTGGEKLFF; J: TRBJ1-4; V: TRBV6-2/TRBV6-3; size: many; D: TRBD1
DNA: TGTGCCAGTAGTATGTTACGGGGGACCAACTATGGCTACACCTTC; CDR3: CASSMLRGTNYGYTF; J: TRBJ1-2; V: TRBV19; size: NA; D: NA
DNA: TGTGCCAGCAGCTTGACAGGGGGGCCAGATACGCAGTATTTT; CDR3: CASSLTGGPDTQYF; J: TRBJ2-3; V: TRBV7-2; size: NA; D: TRBD1
DNA: TGTGCCAGCAGCGACCCCGGGACAGATCCAGATACGCAGTATTTT; CDR3: CASSDPGTDPDTQYF; J: TRBJ2-3; V: TRBV9; size: NA; D: TRBD1
DNA: TGTGCCAGCAGTTACGTTGATGTTGGAGGTCAGCCCCAGCATTTT; CDR3: CASSYVDVGGQPQHF; J: TRBJ1-5; V: TRBV6-2/TRBV6-3; size: NA; D: NA
DNA: TGTGCCAGCAGCTTATTTCCAGGGGATAGGTCTTCCTACGAGCAGTACTTC; CDR3: CASSLFPGDRSSYEQYF; J: TRBJ2-7; V: TRBV7-9; size: NA; D: NA
DNA: TGTGCCAGCAGCCAAGGCTTTAGCATACAAGAGACCCAGTACTTC; CDR3: CASSQGFSIQETQYF; J: TRBJ2-5; V: TRBV3-1/TRBV3-2; size: NA; D: NA
DNA: TGTGCCAGCAGCGTAGGGTCCTTAGCGGGAGGGACCAATGAGCAGTTCTTC; CDR3: CASSVGSLAGGTNEQFF; J: TRBJ2-1; V: TRBV9; size: NA; D: TRBD2
DNA: TGCAGCGTGTGGACGGGCACAGGGGGCGCTTCTAACTATGGCTACACCTTC; CDR3: CSVWTGTGGASNYGYTF; J: TRBJ1-2; V: TRBV29-1; size: NA; D: TRBD1
DNA: TGTGCCAGCAGGGGACAGGCTTTTAATGAAAAACTGTTTTTT; CDR3: CASRGQAFNEKLFF; J: TRBJ1-4; V: TRBV14; size: NA; D: TRBD1
DNA: TGCGCCAGCAGCCAAGGGGGCATGGCACAGCCTGAAGCTTTCTTT; CDR3: CASSQGGMAQPEAFF; J: TRBJ1-1; V: TRBV4-3; size: NA; D: NA
DNA: TGCGCCAGCAGCAGAACGGACAGGGGGTGGGGAAACACCATATATTTT; CDR3: CASSRTDRGWGNTIYF; J: TRBJ1-3; V: TRBV5-1; size: NA; D: TRBD1
DNA: TGTGCCAGCAGTGAATATAACAGGGGGAAGGGTGGCTACACCTTC; CDR3: CASSEYNRGKGGYTF; J: TRBJ1-2; V: TRBV25-1; size: NA; D: TRBD1
DNA: TGCGCCAGCAACACCGGGACAACCCAAGAGACCCAGTACTTC; CDR3: CASNTGTTQETQYF; J: TRBJ2-5; V: TRBV5-1; size: NA; D: NA
DNA: TGCAGCGCCGGACAGGCTCCCTACGAGCAGTACTTC; CDR3: CSAGQAPYEQYF; J: TRBJ2-7; V: TRBV29-1; size: NA; D: TRBD1
DNA: TGTGCCAGCGGGGGGTACCAAGAGACCCAGTACTTC; CDR3: CASGGYQETQYF; J: TRBJ2-5; V: TRBV28; size: NA; D: NA
DNA: TGTGCCAGCAGCCCAGGACTAGCGGGGGACAGGTCGTACGAGCAGTACTTC; CDR3: CASSPGLAGDRSYEQYF; J: TRBJ2-7; V: TRBV6-2/TRBV6-3; size: once; D: TRBD2
DNA: TGTGCCAGCAGTTCGACATCTAACTATGGCTACACCTTC; CDR3: CASSSTSNYGYTF; J: TRBJ1-2; V: TRBV6-5; size: NA; D: NA
DNA: TGTGCCAGCAGCTTGGTTTCTAGCGGGTACAATGAGCAGTTCTTC; CDR3: CASSLVSSGYNEQFF; J: TRBJ2-1; V: TRBV5-8; size: NA; D: TRBD2
DNA: TGTGCCAGCAGCTTAGCGCTGCCTGGGGGCTCTTCCTACGAGCAGTACTTC; CDR3: CASSLALPGGSSYEQYF; J: TRBJ2-7; V: TRBV7-2; size: NA; D: NA
DNA: TGTGCCAGCAGCTTAGTAGGGAGTAATGGCTACACCTTC; CDR3: CASSLVGSNGYTF; J: TRBJ1-2; V: TRBV7-2; size: NA; D: NA
DNA: TGTGCCAGCAGCGGACGGGACAACTCCTACGAGCAGTACTTC; CDR3: CASSGRDNSYEQYF; J: TRBJ2-7; V: TRBV9; size: few; D: NA
DNA: TGTGCCAGCAGCCTTACAGTGGTTAATGGAAATGAGCAGTTCTTC; CDR3: CASSLTVVNGNEQFF; J: TRBJ2-1; V: TRBV7-2; size: NA; D: NA
DNA: TGTGCCAGCAGCGTGCGGGGGGCCGACACAGATACGCAGTATTTT; CDR3: CASSVRGADTDTQYF; J: TRBJ2-3; V: TRBV9; size: NA; D: TRBD2
DNA: TGTGCCAGCAGAGGAGCAGATACGCAGTATTTT; CDR3: CASRGADTQYF; J: TRBJ2-3; V: TRBV6-5; size: NA; D: NA
DNA: TGTGCCAGCAGCTTATTGGGGCCGAGCACTGAAGCTTTCTTT; CDR3: CASSLLGPSTEAFF; J: TRBJ1-1; V: TRBV7-2; size: NA; D: NA
DNA: TGTGCCAGTAGTCGACAGGGACCCATGAACACTGAAGCTTTCTTT; CDR3: CASSRQGPMNTEAFF; J: TRBJ1-1; V: TRBV19; size: NA; D: TRBD1
DNA: TGTGCCAGTAGGAGAAGAGACAGGTCTGGGGCCAACGTCCTGACTTTC; CDR3: CASRRRDRSGANVLTF; J: TRBJ2-6; V: TRBV19; size: NA; D: NA
DNA: TGCGCCAGCAGATACGGACAGGGAACAGATACGCAGTATTTT; CDR3: CASRYGQGTDTQYF; J: TRBJ2-3; V: TRBV5-1; size: NA; D: TRBD1
DNA: TGTGCCAGCTCACCACCGAGCGGGAGCTACAATGAGCAGTTCTTC; CDR3: CASSPPSGSYNEQFF; J: TRBJ2-1; V: TRBV18; size: NA; D: TRBD2
DNA: TGTGCCAGTAGTTCATGGACTAGCGGGAGTAAGGATGAGCAGTTCTTC; CDR3: CASSSWTSGSKDEQFF; J: TRBJ2-1; V: TRBV19; size: few; D: TRBD2
DNA: TGTGCCAGCAGCACTGGGGGGGGTGCGAACACCGGGGAGCTGTTTTTT; CDR3: CASSTGGGANTGELFF; J: TRBJ2-2; V: TRBV9; size: NA; D: TRBD2
DNA: TGTGCCAGCAGCTTAATAGTCGGGAGGGCCGGGTATACGCAGTATTTT; CDR3: CASSLIVGRAGYTQYF; J: TRBJ2-3; V: TRBV7-9; size: NA; D: TRBD2
DNA: TGTGCCAGCACTCGACAGTTAATAAGCACAGATACGCAGTATTTT; CDR3: CASTRQLISTDTQYF; J: TRBJ2-3; V: TRBV6-5; size: NA; D: NA
DNA: TGTGCCAGCAGTCCGAAGACAGGGGGCATCGAAAAACTGTTTTTT; CDR3: CASSPKTGGIEKLFF; J: TRBJ1-4; V: TRBV27; size: NA; D: TRBD1
DNA: TGTGCTAGTGGTTTGTTCCGGACAGGGTCGATCACTGAAGCTTTCTTT; CDR3: CASGLFRTGSITEAFF; J: TRBJ1-1; V: TRBV12-5; size: NA; D: TRBD1
DNA: TGCGCCAGCAGCCAAGGTCCGTCGGAGGGCTGGGAGACCCAGTACTTC; CDR3: CASSQGPSEGWETQYF; J: TRBJ2-5; V: TRBV4-1; size: NA; D: NA